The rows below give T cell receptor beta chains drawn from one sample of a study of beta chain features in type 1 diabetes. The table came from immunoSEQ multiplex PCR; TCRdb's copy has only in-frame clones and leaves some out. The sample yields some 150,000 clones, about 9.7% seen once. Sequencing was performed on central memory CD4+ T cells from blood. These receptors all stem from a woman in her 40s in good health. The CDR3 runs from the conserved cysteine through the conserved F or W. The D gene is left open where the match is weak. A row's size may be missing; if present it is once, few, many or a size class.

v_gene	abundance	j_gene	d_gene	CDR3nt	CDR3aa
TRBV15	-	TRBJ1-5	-	TGTGCCACCAGCAGAGATGGCCAGGCCAATCAGCCCCAGCATTTT	CATSRDGQANQPQHF
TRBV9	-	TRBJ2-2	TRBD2	TGTGCCAGCAGCGTAGCGGGAGGGTTGAGCGGGGAGCTGTTTTTT	CASSVAGGLSGELFF
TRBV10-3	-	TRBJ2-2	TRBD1	TGTGCCATCAGTGAGTCGGGGACAGGGGGAGTTCGCACCGGGGAGCTGTTTTTT	CAISESGTGGVRTGELFF
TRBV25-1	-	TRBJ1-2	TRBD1	TGTGCCAGCTCGCGGGACAGGGGGTACGGCTACACCTTC	CASSRDRGYGYTF
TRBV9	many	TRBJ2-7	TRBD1	TGTGCCAGCAGCGCGGACAGGGGTCAGGAGCAGTACTTC	CASSADRGQEQYF
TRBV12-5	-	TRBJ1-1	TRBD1	TGTGCTAGTGGCCCGAGACAGGGAGCCCAAGCTTTCTTT	CASGPRQGAQAFF
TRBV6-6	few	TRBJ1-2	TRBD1	TGTGCCAGCAGTAGGGACAGAGTTAACTATGGCTACACCTTC	CASSRDRVNYGYTF
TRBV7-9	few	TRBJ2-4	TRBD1	TGTGCCAGCAGTCCCGACAGGGACGGAAACATTCAGTACTTC	CASSPDRDGNIQYF
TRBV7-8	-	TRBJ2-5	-	TGTGCCAGCAGCTTAGCGAACGCGGGCAACCGGGGGACCCAGTACTTC	CASSLANAGNRGTQYF
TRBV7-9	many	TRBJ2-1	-	TGTGCCAGCAGCCTGGGGCGGAATGAGCAGTTCTTC	CASSLGRNEQFF
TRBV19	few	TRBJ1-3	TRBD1	TGTGCCAGTAGTCCTCTGCGGACAGGTTCTGGAAACACCATATATTTT	CASSPLRTGSGNTIYF